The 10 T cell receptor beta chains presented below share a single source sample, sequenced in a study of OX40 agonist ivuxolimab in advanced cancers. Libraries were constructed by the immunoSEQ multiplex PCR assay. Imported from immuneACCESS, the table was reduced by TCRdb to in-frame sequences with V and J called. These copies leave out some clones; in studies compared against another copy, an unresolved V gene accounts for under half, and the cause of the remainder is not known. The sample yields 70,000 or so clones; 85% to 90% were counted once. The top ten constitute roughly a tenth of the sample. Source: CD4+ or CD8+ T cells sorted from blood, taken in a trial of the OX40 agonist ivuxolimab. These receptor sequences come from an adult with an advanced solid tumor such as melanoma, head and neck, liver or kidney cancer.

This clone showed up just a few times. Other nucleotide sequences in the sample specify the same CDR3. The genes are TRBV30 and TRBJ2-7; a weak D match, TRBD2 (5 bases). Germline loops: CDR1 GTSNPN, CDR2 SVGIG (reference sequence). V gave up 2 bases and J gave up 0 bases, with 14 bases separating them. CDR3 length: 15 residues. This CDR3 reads CAWSPLGESSYEQYF. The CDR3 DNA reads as TGTGCCTGGAGTCCCCTTGGGGAGAGCTCCTACGAGCAGTACTTC.

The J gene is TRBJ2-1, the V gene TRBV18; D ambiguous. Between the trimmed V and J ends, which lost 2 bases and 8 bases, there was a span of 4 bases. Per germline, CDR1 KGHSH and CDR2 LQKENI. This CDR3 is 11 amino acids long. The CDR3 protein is CASSPIDEQFF. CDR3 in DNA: TGTGCCAGCTCACCAATCGATGAGCAGTTCTTC.

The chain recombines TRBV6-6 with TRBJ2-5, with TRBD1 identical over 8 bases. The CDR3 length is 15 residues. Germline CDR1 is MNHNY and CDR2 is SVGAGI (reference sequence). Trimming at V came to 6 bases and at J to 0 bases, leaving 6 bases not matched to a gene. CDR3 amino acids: CASSSTGAYQETQYF. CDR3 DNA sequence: TGTGCCAGCAGCTCGACAGGGGCGTACCAAGAGACCCAGTACTTC.

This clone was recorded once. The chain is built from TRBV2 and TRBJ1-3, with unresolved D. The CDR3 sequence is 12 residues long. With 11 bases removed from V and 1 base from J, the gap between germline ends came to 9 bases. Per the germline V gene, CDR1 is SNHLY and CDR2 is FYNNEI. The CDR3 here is CAARDSGNTIYF. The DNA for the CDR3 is TGTGCCGCCCGGGATTCTGGAAACACCATATATTTT.

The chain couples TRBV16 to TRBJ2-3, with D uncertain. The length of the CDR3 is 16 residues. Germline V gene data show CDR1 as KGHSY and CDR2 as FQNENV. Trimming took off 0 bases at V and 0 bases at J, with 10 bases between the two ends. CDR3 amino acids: CASSQSPHPSTDTQYF. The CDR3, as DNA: TGTGCCAGCAGCCAATCTCCCCATCCCAGCACAGATACGCAGTATTTT.

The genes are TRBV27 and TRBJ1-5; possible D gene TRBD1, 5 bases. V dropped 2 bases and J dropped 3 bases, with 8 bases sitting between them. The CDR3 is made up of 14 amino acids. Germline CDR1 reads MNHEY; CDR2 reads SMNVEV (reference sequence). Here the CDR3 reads CASSLQGPNQPQHF. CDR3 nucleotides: TGTGCCAGCAGTTTACAGGGTCCCAATCAGCCCCAGCATTTT.

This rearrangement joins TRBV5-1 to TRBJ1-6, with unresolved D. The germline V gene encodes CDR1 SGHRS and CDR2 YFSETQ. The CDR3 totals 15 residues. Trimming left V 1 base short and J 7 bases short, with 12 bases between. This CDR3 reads CASSLRPERNSPLHF. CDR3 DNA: TGCGCCAGCAGCTTGCGTCCGGAAAGAAATTCACCCCTCCACTTT.

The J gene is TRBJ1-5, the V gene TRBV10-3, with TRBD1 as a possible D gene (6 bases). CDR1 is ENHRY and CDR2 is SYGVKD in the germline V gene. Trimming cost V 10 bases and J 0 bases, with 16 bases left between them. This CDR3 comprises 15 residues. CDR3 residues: CASQGNIDSNQPQHF. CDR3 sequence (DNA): TGTGCCAGCCAGGGGAACATCGATAGCAATCAGCCCCAGCATTTT.

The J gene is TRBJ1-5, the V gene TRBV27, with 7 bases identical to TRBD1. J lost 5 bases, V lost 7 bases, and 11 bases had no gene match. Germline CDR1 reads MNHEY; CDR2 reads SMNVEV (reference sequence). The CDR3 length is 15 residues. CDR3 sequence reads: CASNPGDRYDQPQHF. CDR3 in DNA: TGTGCCAGCAACCCTGGGGACAGATACGATCAGCCCCAGCATTTT.

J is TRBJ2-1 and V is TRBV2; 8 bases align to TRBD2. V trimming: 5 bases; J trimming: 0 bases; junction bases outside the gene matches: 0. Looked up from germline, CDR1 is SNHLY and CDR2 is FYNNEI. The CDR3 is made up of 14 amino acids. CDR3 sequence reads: CASSTSGSYNEQFF. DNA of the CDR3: TGTGCCAGCAGTACTAGCGGCTCCTACAATGAGCAGTTCTTC.